Listed below are T cell receptor beta chains from one sample, sequenced in a study of vaccination and CD4 T cells after COVID-19. From the PCR reads, TCRdb called clonotypes with MiXCR, one entry per CDR3 protein. The repertoire holds 15,000 to 20,000 distinct CDR3 sequences, with around three fifths as singletons. The antigens of these receptors remain unknown. Sequencing was performed on CD4+ T cells from blood, cultured in vitro. These receptors came from a human donor who had recovered from COVID-19. Both conserved end residues are part of each CDR3. The D gene is left open where the match is weak. Rows may omit the clone size; those that give it use once, few, many or a size class.

V gene: TRBV7-8
clone size: -
D gene: -
J gene: TRBJ1-5
CDR3 protein: CASSRFRGLNQPQHF
CDR3 DNA: TGTGCCAGCAGCAGATTCAGGGGCCTCAATCAGCCCCAGCATTTT

V gene: TRBV6-5
clone size: -
D gene: -
J gene: TRBJ2-1
CDR3 protein: CASSYVTRIPGEQFF
CDR3 DNA: TGTGCCAGCAGTTACGTGACTAGAATACCGGGCGAGCAGTTCTTC

V gene: TRBV10-3
clone size: -
D gene: -
J gene: TRBJ2-3
CDR3 protein: CAISESNVAFPYF
CDR3 DNA: TGTGCCATCAGTGAGTCGAACGTTGCATTTCCGTATTTT

V gene: TRBV7-6
clone size: -
D gene: -
J gene: TRBJ2-2
CDR3 protein: CASSPGFKGTGELFF
CDR3 DNA: TGTGCCAGCAGCCCAGGGTTTAAGGGCACCGGGGAGCTGTTTTTT

V gene: TRBV28
clone size: once
D gene: -
J gene: TRBJ1-5
CDR3 protein: CAGNRVSNQPQHF
CDR3 DNA: TGTGCCGGTAACAGGGTCTCCAATCAGCCCCAGCATTTT

V gene: TRBV19
clone size: -
D gene: -
J gene: TRBJ1-1
CDR3 protein: CASKLQDSVVMNTEAFF
CDR3 DNA: TGTGCCAGTAAGCTTCAGGACAGTGTGGTAATGAACACTGAAGCTTTCTTT

V gene: TRBV11-3
clone size: -
D gene: TRBD2
J gene: TRBJ2-5
CDR3 protein: CASSHSRGGTETQYF
CDR3 DNA: TGTGCCAGCAGCCACTCGCGGGGGGGAACCGAGACCCAGTACTTC

V gene: TRBV7-9
clone size: few
D gene: -
J gene: TRBJ1-2
CDR3 protein: CASSLALNRGAEGYTF
CDR3 DNA: TGTGCCAGCAGCTTAGCGCTAAATCGGGGGGCGGAAGGCTACACCTTC

V gene: TRBV6-1
clone size: -
D gene: TRBD2
J gene: TRBJ2-3
CDR3 protein: CAAQAGGADTQYF
CDR3 DNA: TGTGCCGCACAAGCGGGAGGGGCAGATACGCAGTATTTT

V gene: TRBV4-1
clone size: -
D gene: TRBD1
J gene: TRBJ1-4
CDR3 protein: CASSQGRQGHEKLFF
CDR3 DNA: TGCGCCAGCAGCCAAGGTCGACAGGGGCATGAAAAACTGTTTTTT

V gene: TRBV30
clone size: -
D gene: -
J gene: TRBJ1-2
CDR3 protein: CAWSVVSNGYTF
CDR3 DNA: TGTGCCTGGAGTGTAGTCTCAAATGGCTACACCTTC

V gene: TRBV20-1
clone size: few
D gene: TRBD1
J gene: TRBJ1-5
CDR3 protein: CSAGGQGRQPQHF
CDR3 DNA: TGCAGTGCAGGGGGACAGGGGCGGCAGCCCCAGCATTTT

V gene: TRBV20-1
clone size: -
D gene: TRBD2
J gene: TRBJ2-5
CDR3 protein: CSARSASGRGETQYF
CDR3 DNA: TGCAGTGCTAGATCGGCTAGCGGGAGAGGGGAGACCCAGTACTTC

V gene: TRBV6-5
clone size: -
D gene: -
J gene: TRBJ1-1
CDR3 protein: CASSYSQNTEAFF
CDR3 DNA: TGTGCCAGCAGTTACTCACAGAACACTGAAGCTTTCTTT

V gene: TRBV20-1
clone size: -
D gene: -
J gene: TRBJ1-1
CDR3 protein: CSAREPNTEAFF
CDR3 DNA: TGCAGTGCTAGAGAGCCGAACACTGAAGCTTTCTTT

V gene: TRBV10-3
clone size: few
D gene: -
J gene: TRBJ1-1
CDR3 protein: CAISEGMNTEAFF
CDR3 DNA: TGTGCCATCAGTGAAGGGATGAACACTGAAGCTTTCTTT

V gene: TRBV5-4
clone size: -
D gene: -
J gene: TRBJ1-2
CDR3 protein: CASSLVREGGYTF
CDR3 DNA: TGTGCCAGCAGCTTGGTACGGGAGGGTGGCTACACCTTC

V gene: TRBV11-3
clone size: -
D gene: -
J gene: TRBJ2-2
CDR3 protein: CASSPTVTTGELFF
CDR3 DNA: TGTGCCAGCAGCCCGACAGTTACCACCGGGGAGCTGTTTTTT

V gene: TRBV28
clone size: few
D gene: -
J gene: TRBJ1-5
CDR3 protein: CANGHGGSQPQHF
CDR3 DNA: TGTGCCAATGGACACGGGGGCAGTCAGCCCCAGCATTTT

V gene: TRBV30
clone size: -
D gene: TRBD1
J gene: TRBJ2-7
CDR3 protein: CAWSPPWDRGYEQYF
CDR3 DNA: TGTGCCTGGAGCCCCCCCTGGGACAGGGGATACGAGCAGTACTTC